The sequence of this T cell receptor beta chain was determined in a study of post-analysis software for immune sequencing data. Study as a whole: Courses of disease covered relapsing-remitting, secondary progressive and progressive-relapsing multiple sclerosis. Regarding the study as a whole: Relative to controls, patients had about 5 TRBV segments at higher frequency, with TRBV5-6, TRBV5-1 and TRBV20-1 among these.

In the case of this clonotype: Its target is unknown.

TCR beta cDNA libraries included unique molecular identifiers. TCRdb fed the PCR reads into MiXCR, producing one record per CDR3 protein. The data hold around 770,000 distinct CDR3 sequences, with about 45% observed a single time. The CDR3 runs to 12 residues. Trimming shortened V by 5 bases and J by 7 bases, and 10 bases separated the two germline ends. This TCR was recovered from a girl under 18 with multiple sclerosis. This sequence joins TRBV12-3 or TRBV12-4 and TRBJ2-3; D is ambiguous. The sample was blood. CDR3 nucleotide sequence: TGTGCCAGCAGTGCCTTTCCAAATACGCAGTATTTT. Protein product: CASSAFPNTQYF.